This T cell receptor beta chain appears in the sequencing data of a study of T-cell reconstitution after alpha-beta-depleted transplantation in children. Points from the study as a whole: The authors attributed T-cell counts and diversity one year after transplant mostly to newly produced T cells. Reports say that about two months after transplant, the alpha-beta T cells came out of several hundred graft clones that had expanded. The high TCRbeta diversity at day 60 in some patients came from surviving recipient T cells and thymic progenitors.

A word on this clonotype: What it binds is not known.

For TCRbeta, the library was prepared with unique molecular identifiers. Using its own MiXCR run on the PCR reads, TCRdb lists one record per CDR3 protein. The table includes about 460,000 distinct CDR3 sequences, 9.5% to 12% detected once. Sequences were derived from PBMCs, mostly from graft donor cells, sampled 180 days after TCRalphabeta/CD19-depleted stem cell transplant. This receptor was taken from a female patient aged 2-15 years who had a stem cell transplant for aplastic anemia, so the T cells may come from the graft donor.

CDR3: CSVETRRITNYGYTF. The CDR3 region has the DNA TGCAGCGTTGAGACCCGGAGGATAACTAACTATGGCTACACCTTC. The chain links TRBV29-1 to TRBJ1-2; no clear D. Per the germline V gene, CDR1 is SQVTM and CDR2 is ANQGSEA. V lost 3 bases and J lost 0, with 14 bases in between. The CDR3 is 15 residues long.